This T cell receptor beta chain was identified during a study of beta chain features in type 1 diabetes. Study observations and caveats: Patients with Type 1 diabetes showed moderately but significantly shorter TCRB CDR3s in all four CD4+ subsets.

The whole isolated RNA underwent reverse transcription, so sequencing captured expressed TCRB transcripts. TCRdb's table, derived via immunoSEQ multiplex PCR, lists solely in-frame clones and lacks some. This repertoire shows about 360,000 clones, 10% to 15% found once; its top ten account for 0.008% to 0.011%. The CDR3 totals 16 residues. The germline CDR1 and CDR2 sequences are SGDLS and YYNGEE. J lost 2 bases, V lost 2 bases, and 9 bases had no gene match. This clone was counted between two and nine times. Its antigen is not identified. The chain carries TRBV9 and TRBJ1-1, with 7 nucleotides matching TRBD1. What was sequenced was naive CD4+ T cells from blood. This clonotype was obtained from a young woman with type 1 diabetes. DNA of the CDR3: TGTGCCAGCAGCGTGGTGGGCAGGGGGATCAACACTGAAGCTTTCTTT. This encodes CASSVVGRGINTEAFF.